This TCR beta chain was identified in a study of T cells after somatic rescue of genetic block. V lost 4 bases and J lost 1; bases outside the gene matches: 13. Germline V gene data show CDR1 as MNHEY and CDR2 as SMNVEV (reference sequence). This CDR3 is 17 amino acids long. Generated by immunoSEQ multiplex PCR, the TCRdb table keeps only in-frame clones and is missing some. In the table there are around 50,000 clones, roughly 96% of which are singletons. The source material was peripheral blood mononuclear cells (PBMCs). This sequence was found in a child less than two years old. The V and J genes are TRBV27 and TRBJ2-7, with 7 bases aligning to TRBD2. CDR3 in DNA: TGTGCCAGCAGTTCCTTTTTGGCGGCGGGAGAGTCCTACGAGCAGTACTTC. Its translation is CASSSFLAAGESYEQYF.